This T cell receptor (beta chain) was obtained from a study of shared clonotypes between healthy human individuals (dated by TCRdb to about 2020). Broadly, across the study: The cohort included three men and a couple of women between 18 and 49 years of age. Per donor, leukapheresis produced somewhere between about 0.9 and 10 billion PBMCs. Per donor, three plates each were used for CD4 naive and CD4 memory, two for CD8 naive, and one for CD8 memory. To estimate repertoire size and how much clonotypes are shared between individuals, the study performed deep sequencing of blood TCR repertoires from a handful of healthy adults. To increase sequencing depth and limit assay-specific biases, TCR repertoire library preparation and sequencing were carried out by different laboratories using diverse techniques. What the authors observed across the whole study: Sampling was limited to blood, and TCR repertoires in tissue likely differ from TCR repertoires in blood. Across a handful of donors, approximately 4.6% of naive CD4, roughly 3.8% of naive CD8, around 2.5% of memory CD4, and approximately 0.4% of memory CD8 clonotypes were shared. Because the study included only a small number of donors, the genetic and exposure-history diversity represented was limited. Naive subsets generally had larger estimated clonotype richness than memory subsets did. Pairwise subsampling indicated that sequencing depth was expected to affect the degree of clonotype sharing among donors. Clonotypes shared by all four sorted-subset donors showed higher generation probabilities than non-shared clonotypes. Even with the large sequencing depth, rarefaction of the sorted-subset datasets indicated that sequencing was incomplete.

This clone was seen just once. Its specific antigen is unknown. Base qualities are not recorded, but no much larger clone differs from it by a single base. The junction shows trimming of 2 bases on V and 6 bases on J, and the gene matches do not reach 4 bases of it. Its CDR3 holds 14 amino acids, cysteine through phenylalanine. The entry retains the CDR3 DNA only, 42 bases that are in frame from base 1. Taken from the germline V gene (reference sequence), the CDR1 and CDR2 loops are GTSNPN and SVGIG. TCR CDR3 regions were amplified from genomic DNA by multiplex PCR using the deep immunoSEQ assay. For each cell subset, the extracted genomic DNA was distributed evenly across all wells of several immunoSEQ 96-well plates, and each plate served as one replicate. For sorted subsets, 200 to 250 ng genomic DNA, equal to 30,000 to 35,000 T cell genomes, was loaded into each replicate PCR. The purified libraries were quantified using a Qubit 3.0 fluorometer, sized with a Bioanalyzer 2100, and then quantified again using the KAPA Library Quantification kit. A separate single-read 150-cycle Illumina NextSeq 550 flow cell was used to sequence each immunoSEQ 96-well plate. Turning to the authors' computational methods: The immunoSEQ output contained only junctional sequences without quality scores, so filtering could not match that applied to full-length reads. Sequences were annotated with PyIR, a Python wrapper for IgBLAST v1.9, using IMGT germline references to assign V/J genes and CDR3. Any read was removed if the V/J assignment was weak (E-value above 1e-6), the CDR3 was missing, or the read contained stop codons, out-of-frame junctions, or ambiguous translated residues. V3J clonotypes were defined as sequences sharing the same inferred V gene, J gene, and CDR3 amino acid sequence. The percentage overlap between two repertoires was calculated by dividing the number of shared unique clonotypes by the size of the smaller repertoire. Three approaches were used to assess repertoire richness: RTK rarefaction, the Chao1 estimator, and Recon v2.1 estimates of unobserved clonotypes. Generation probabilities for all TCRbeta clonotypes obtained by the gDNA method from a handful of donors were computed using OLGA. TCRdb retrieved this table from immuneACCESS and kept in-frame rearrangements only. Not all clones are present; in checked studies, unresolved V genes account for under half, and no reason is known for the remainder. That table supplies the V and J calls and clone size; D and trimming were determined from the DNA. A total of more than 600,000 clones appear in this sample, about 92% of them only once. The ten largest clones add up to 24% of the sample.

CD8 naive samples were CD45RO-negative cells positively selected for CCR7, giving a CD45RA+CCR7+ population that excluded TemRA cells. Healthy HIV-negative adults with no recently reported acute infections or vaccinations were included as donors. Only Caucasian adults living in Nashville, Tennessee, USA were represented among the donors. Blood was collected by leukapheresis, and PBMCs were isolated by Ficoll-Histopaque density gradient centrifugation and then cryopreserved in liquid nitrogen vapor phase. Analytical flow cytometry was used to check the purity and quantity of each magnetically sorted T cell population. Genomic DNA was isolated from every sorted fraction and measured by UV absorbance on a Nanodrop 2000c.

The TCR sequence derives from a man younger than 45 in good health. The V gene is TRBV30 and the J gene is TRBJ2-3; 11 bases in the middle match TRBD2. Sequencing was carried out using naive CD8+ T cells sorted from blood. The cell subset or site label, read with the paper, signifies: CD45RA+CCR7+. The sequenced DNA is TGTGCCTGGAGTCTAGCGGGAGGATGGGATACGCAGTATTTT. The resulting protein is CAWSLAGGWDTQYF.